Here is one TCR beta chain with its context. With random hexamers, 0.5 to 1 ug RNA was reverse transcribed. It was immunoSEQ multiplex PCR that amplified TCR beta CDR3 across 54 Vbeta and 13 Jbeta. Each CDR3 protein is one row after TCRdb ran MiXCR on the immunoSEQ multiplex PCR reads. The table lists about 200,000 distinct CDR3 sequences, around 96% of them singletons. Germline V gene sequence: CDR1 GTSNPN, CDR2 SVGIG (reference sequence). The CDR3 loop spans 15 amino acids. Trimming took 5 bases from V and 5 from J; bases not matched to a gene: 13. The entry originates in a study of CD8 T cells in Susac syndrome.

The source of this sequence is a human donor with multiple sclerosis. Specimen: CD4+ T cells from PBMCs. The rearrangement uses TRBV30 and TRBJ2-3; 7 nucleotides line up with TRBD1. CDR3 in amino acids: CAWAVTRGNGDTQYF. In DNA form, the CDR3 reads TGTGCCTGGGCCGTCACCAGGGGGAATGGAGATACGCAGTATTTT.